The rows below give T cell receptor beta chains drawn from one sample of a study of CD8+ T cells in alopecia areata. The assay was immunoSEQ multiplex PCR, and TCRdb's table has in-frame clones only and misses some. Of approximately 280,000 clones listed, 58% were seen once; the top ten hold around 1.7%. The specimen comprised CD4+ T cells sorted from blood, sampled at week 24, from a patient treated with tofacitinib. These receptors were collected from a human donor with alopecia areata. Both conserved end residues are part of each CDR3. D genes are given only for firm matches. Rows give clone size only sometimes, using once, few, many, or a class for an expanded clone.

v_gene,d_gene,j_gene,abundance,CDR3aa,CDR3nt
TRBV2,.,TRBJ2-7,once,CASGERTRRYEQYF,TGTGCCAGCGGGGAGAGGACCCGCCGATACGAGCAGTACTTC
TRBV6-5,.,TRBJ2-3,.,CASSSDSGAQYF,TGTGCCAGCAGCAGCGACTCTGGCGCGCAGTATTTT
TRBV29-1,.,TRBJ1-6,.,CSVSTGLNSPLHF,TGCAGCGTTTCCACAGGTCTTAATTCACCCCTCCACTTT
TRBV14,TRBD1,TRBJ2-3,few,CASSQTGQPTDTQYF,TGTGCCAGCAGCCAAACGGGACAGCCCACAGATACGCAGTATTTT
TRBV6-5,.,TRBJ1-5,.,CASSSAAGFGQPQHF,TGTGCCAGCAGTTCCGCCGCAGGATTCGGTCAGCCCCAGCATTTT
TRBV2,TRBD1,TRBJ1-2,.,CASRGTGESGYTF,TGTGCCAGCAGGGGGACAGGGGAGAGCGGCTACACCTTC
TRBV5-1,.,TRBJ2-7,.,CASSPPIAGRGNYEQYF,TGCGCCAGCAGCCCCCCAATTGCAGGAAGGGGTAACTACGAGCAGTACTTC
TRBV4-2,.,TRBJ2-3,.,CASSQEVAGRTDTQYF,TGTGCCAGCAGCCAAGAGGTGGCGGGCCGCACAGATACGCAGTATTTT
TRBV30,.,TRBJ2-5,few,CAWSTYSVTQYF,TGTGCCTGGAGTACCTACTCGGTTACCCAGTACTTC
TRBV7-2,.,TRBJ1-1,.,CASSLGPLALISAEAFF,TGTGCCAGCAGCCTAGGACCTTTGGCCCTTATATCGGCTGAAGCTTTCTTT
TRBV14,.,TRBJ1-3,.,CASSPPYLSSGNTIYF,TGTGCCAGCAGCCCACCTTACTTGAGCTCTGGAAACACCATATATTTT
TRBV5-4,.,TRBJ1-6,.,CASSLTAKYNSPLHF,TGTGCCAGCAGCTTGACAGCGAAATATAATTCACCCCTCCACTTT
TRBV5-1,.,TRBJ2-2,few,CASSSDGQNTGELFF,TGCGCCAGCAGCTCGGACGGGCAGAACACCGGGGAGCTGTTTTTT
TRBV2,.,TRBJ2-7,few,CASSEVRIYEQYF,TGTGCCAGCAGTGAGGTCAGAATTTACGAGCAGTACTTC
TRBV19,.,TRBJ2-7,.,CASSPHTGGEQYF,TGTGCCAGTAGCCCTCATACAGGTGGCGAGCAGTACTTC
TRBV7-7,.,TRBJ2-6,.,CASSSTVGIPGANVLTF,TGTGCTAGCAGCTCCACGGTCGGCATACCAGGGGCCAACGTCCTGACTTTC
TRBV5-4,.,TRBJ2-6,.,CASSLGGGTSGANVLTF,TGTGCCAGCAGCTTAGGAGGTGGGACCTCTGGGGCCAACGTCCTGACTTTC
TRBV6-5,.,TRBJ1-3,.,CASTDAVSGNTIYF,TGTGCCAGCACGGACGCCGTCTCTGGAAACACCATATATTTT
TRBV20-1,.,TRBJ1-2,few,CSATQDRGYTF,TGCAGTGCTACCCAGGACAGAGGCTACACCTTC
TRBV7-8,TRBD2,TRBJ2-5,few,CASSLARASGGGIQETQYF,TGTGCCAGCAGCTTAGCGCGGGCTAGCGGGGGTGGGATACAAGAGACCCAGTACTTC
TRBV20-1,TRBD1,TRBJ1-1,.,CSARSRGRTFF,TGCAGTGCTAGAAGCAGGGGGAGGACTTTCTTT
TRBV11-2,.,TRBJ2-6,.,CASTPSSGANVLTF,TGTGCCAGCACCCCCTCCTCTGGGGCCAACGTCCTGACTTTC
TRBV2,.,TRBJ2-7,.,CASSAPYEQYF,TGTGCCAGCAGTGCCCCCTACGAGCAGTACTTC
TRBV7-9,TRBD1,TRBJ1-6,.,CASSDSLTGGGSPLHF,TGTGCCAGCAGCGATAGTCTAACAGGGGGCGGTTCACCCCTCCACTTT
TRBV29-1,TRBD1,TRBJ1-6,.,CSVRTGGRNSPLHF,TGCAGCGTCAGGACAGGGGGGCGAAATTCACCCCTCCACTTT
TRBV4-1,TRBD2,TRBJ2-7,.,CASSPGPGLAGRNEQYF,TGCGCCAGCAGCCCAGGCCCAGGACTAGCGGGAAGAAACGAGCAGTACTTC
TRBV9,TRBD1,TRBJ1-1,.,CASSVAVGQGAGNTEAFF,TGTGCCAGCAGCGTAGCGGTGGGGCAGGGGGCTGGAAACACTGAAGCTTTCTTT
TRBV15,TRBD1,TRBJ2-5,.,CATSRGKGTGLGLDQYF,TGTGCCACCAGCAGGGGGAAGGGGACAGGCCTGGGTCTGGACCAGTACTTC
TRBV12-5,TRBD1,TRBJ1-5,.,CASGLVVDRINQPQHF,TGTGCTAGTGGTTTGGTAGTGGACAGGATAAATCAGCCCCAGCATTTT
TRBV9,TRBD1,TRBJ1-4,.,CASSVDRVGEKLFF,TGTGCCAGCAGCGTCGACAGGGTAGGCGAAAAACTGTTTTTT
TRBV27,TRBD1,TRBJ2-7,.,CASSGGQGALGGYEQYF,TGTGCCAGCAGTGGGGGACAGGGGGCCCTGGGTGGCTACGAGCAGTACTTC
TRBV7-2,.,TRBJ2-5,.,CASSLFLRQETQYF,TGTGCCAGCAGCTTATTTCTTCGCCAAGAGACCCAGTACTTC
TRBV5-4,TRBD1,TRBJ1-1,.,CASLKQGAWNTEAFF,TGTGCCAGCTTAAAACAGGGGGCTTGGAACACTGAAGCTTTCTTT
TRBV7-2,TRBD2,TRBJ2-3,.,CASRPRGLAGGLTDTQYF,TGTGCCAGCAGGCCCAGGGGGCTAGCGGGGGGCCTCACAGATACGCAGTATTTT
TRBV7-2,.,TRBJ2-3,few,CASSSRVSTDTQYF,TGTGCCAGCAGCTCCCGGGTCTCCACAGATACGCAGTATTTT
TRBV5-1,.,TRBJ2-5,few,CASSFEETQYF,TGCGCCAGCAGCTTTGAAGAGACCCAGTACTTC
TRBV6-5,.,TRBJ1-1,.,CASSYSSQGNTEAFF,TGTGCCAGCAGTTACTCGAGCCAGGGGAACACTGAAGCTTTCTTT
TRBV30,.,TRBJ1-5,.,CAWSVWGFGNQPQHF,TGTGCCTGGAGTGTATGGGGCTTTGGCAATCAGCCCCAGCATTTT
TRBV30,.,TRBJ2-2,.,CAWSVPRGAKISGELFF,TGTGCCTGGAGTGTACCTCGTGGGGCCAAAATCAGCGGGGAGCTGTTTTTT
TRBV6-6,.,TRBJ1-1,few,CASSYRGFEAFF,TGTGCCAGCAGTTATCGGGGTTTTGAAGCTTTCTTT
TRBV29-1,.,TRBJ2-5,few,CSVVGRMRETQYF,TGCAGCGTTGTCGGGAGAATGAGGGAGACCCAGTACTTC
TRBV7-2,TRBD2,TRBJ2-3,.,CASSLETSGDTQYF,TGTGCCAGCAGCTTAGAGACTAGCGGGGATACGCAGTATTTT
TRBV7-3,.,TRBJ2-1,few,CASSWESSYNEQFF,TGTGCCAGCAGTTGGGAGAGCTCCTACAATGAGCAGTTCTTC
TRBV30,.,TRBJ1-2,.,CAWRTGNYGYTF,TGTGCCTGGAGGACGGGGAACTATGGCTACACCTTC
TRBV7-9,.,TRBJ2-7,few,CASSLGRRAPLSYEQYF,TGTGCCAGCAGCTTAGGACGGAGGGCCCCCCTCTCCTACGAGCAGTACTTC
TRBV7-9,TRBD1,TRBJ1-2,once,CASSLGTGGRYGYTF,TGTGCCAGCAGCTTAGGGACAGGGGGCCGGTATGGCTACACCTTC
TRBV29-1,TRBD1,TRBJ1-1,few,CSGWDRIGTEAFF,TGCAGCGGATGGGACAGGATTGGCACTGAAGCTTTCTTT
TRBV14,.,TRBJ1-1,.,CASSQRQGHMNTEAFF,TGTGCCAGCAGCCAAAGGCAGGGACACATGAACACTGAAGCTTTCTTT
TRBV4-3,.,TRBJ2-7,few,CASSQDIGRGSYEQYF,TGCGCCAGCAGCCAAGATATCGGCAGGGGCTCCTACGAGCAGTACTTC
TRBV13,.,TRBJ2-4,few,CASSSGTYKNIQYF,TGTGCCAGCAGTTCCGGGACCTACAAAAACATTCAGTACTTC
TRBV28,TRBD2,TRBJ2-5,.,CASSPYNTSGGKETQYF,TGTGCCAGCAGTCCGTATAACACTAGCGGGGGAAAGGAGACCCAGTACTTC
TRBV9,.,TRBJ2-5,.,CASSVVAQRGETQYF,TGTGCCAGCAGCGTAGTCGCCCAGAGGGGAGAGACCCAGTACTTC
TRBV4-2,TRBD1,TRBJ2-5,.,CASSQGADRYQETQYF,TGTGCCAGCAGCCAAGGTGCGGACAGGTACCAAGAGACCCAGTACTTC
TRBV7-8,.,TRBJ2-7,.,CASSTYSGTYEQYF,TGTGCCAGCAGCACATACTCAGGGACCTACGAGCAGTACTTC
TRBV5-1,.,TRBJ2-5,.,CASSSEGTQETQYF,TGCGCCAGCAGCTCTGAGGGGACCCAAGAGACCCAGTACTTC
TRBV30,TRBD1,TRBJ2-5,.,CAVTGTGETQYF,TGTGCTGTGACAGGGACGGGGGAGACCCAGTACTTC